This T cell receptor (beta chain) was obtained from a study of T cells after yellow fever vaccination. The study's findings and limits: Abundant clonotypes (contaminants from the bulk population) could be present in FACS-sorted repertoires.

Worth noting for this clonotype: Its matching antigen is unknown.

Trimming cost V 4 bases and J 4 bases; bases outside gene matches: 8. Germline V gene data show CDR1 as SGHRS and CDR2 as YFSETQ. The CDR3 totals 16 residues. TCRdb re-called the 5' RACE reads through MiXCR, storing one row per CDR3 protein. The sample records about 260,000 distinct CDR3 sequences, over 4.5% being singletons. The chain combines TRBV5-1 with TRBJ2-3, with 11 bases fitting TRBD2. The sequenced sample was CD4+ T cells sorted from PBMCs, obtained on the day of the yellow fever booster vaccination. This TCR was recovered from a man between 18 and 29 years old who received the YFV17D yellow fever vaccine. The CDR3 DNA sequence: TGCGCCAGCAGCGTCTTTAGCGGGGGGGCCGCAGATACGCAGTATTTT. Its protein product is CASSVFSGGAADTQYF. Complete variable domain (other parts from reference TRBV5-1 and TRBJ2-3): KAGVTQTPRYLIKTRGQQVTLSCSPISGHRSVSWYQQTPGQGLQFLFEYFSETQRNKGNFPGRFSGRQFSNSRSEMNVSTLELGDSALYLCASSVFSGGAADTQYFGPGTRLTVL.